This T cell receptor (beta chain) was found in a study of CD8+ T cells in alopecia areata listed by TCRdb under 2018. At the level of the whole study: Treated patients were enrolled in an open-label pilot trial of oral tofacitinib at 5 to 10 mg twice daily for moderate-to-severe alopecia areata. TCRbeta CDR3 regions were amplified by immunoSEQ multiplex PCR with 35 Vbeta forward and 13 Jbeta reverse primers. The study used high-throughput TCRbeta sequencing to examine T cell clonal expansion in alopecia areata, in both the C3H/HeJ mouse model and human patients. RNA was obtained with the PAXgene miRNA kit for fixed scalp, the miRNeasy kit for PBMCs, and the RNeasy kit for mouse skin. Scalp clonality was compared across normal scalp (n=4), patchy alopecia areata scalp (n=8), and alopecia totalis/universalis scalp (n=8). In treated patients, disease severity was measured using the SALT score, which gives the percentage of scalp surface area affected. Human TCRbeta sequencing covered scalp tissue and sorted CD4+ and CD8+ peripheral blood T cells from patchy and totalis/universalis alopecia areata patients and healthy controls. Patients received tofacitinib for 6 to 18 months and were then followed off drug for 6 months to check for delayed response and recurrence. Patients on tofacitinib were biopsied at baseline and after 4 and 24 weeks of treatment, and several of the patients also had a later scalp biopsy. What the work shows at the level of the full study, not this receptor alone: Shared TCR sequences between patients were less evident than in mice, which may be partly attributable to HLA diversity in the patient population. Higher clonality and more expanded CD8+ clones were observed in lesional scalp than in normal scalp, particularly in alopecia totalis/universalis, a finding suggestive of antigenic drive. Tofacitinib significantly lowered scalp clonality and the number of expanded CD8+ clones among the top 100 scalp clones. Many expanded lesional clones persisted in scalp and blood during tofacitinib treatment, which may partly explain relapse after stopping treatment. Because the treated cohort was small and had only one nonresponder, larger studies are needed to examine links between baseline CD8+ expansion and response. Scalp TCR repertoire analysis is complicated because resident alphabeta T cells in normal human skin are also sequenced, whereas mouse skin is dominated by gammadelta T cells.

A few counts support this clone. The target of this receptor is not known. No base quality values were provided; no much bigger clone lies one nucleotide off. Libraries were constructed by the immunoSEQ multiplex PCR assay. For TCR sequencing, RNA was extracted from every sample and reverse transcribed into cDNA to serve as template. SuperScript III was used for first-strand cDNA synthesis, primed with a 2:1 mix of oligo-dT and random hexamers. Amplification bias was assessed with a synthetic immune receptor repertoire, and residual bias was removed computationally. As for the authors' bioinformatics: Raw reads were preprocessed to remove errors, and CDR3 was defined according to IMGT conventions as the region from the conserved cysteine to phenylalanine. To get clonality, Shannon entropy was normalized by log2 of the number of productive unique TCRs and the result was subtracted from 1. Whether scalp clones were CD4 or CD8 was inferred by matching scalp TCRbeta sequences against CD4 and CD8 repertoires sorted from blood. As stored in TCRdb, this immuneACCESS dataset retains in-frame rearrangements with V and J assigned. A fraction of the clones does not appear; measured against another copy, unresolved V genes explain less than half of the discrepancy, and the remainder lacks a known reason. V and J calls and clone size are copied from that table; D and trimming were computed from the DNA. The sample profile shows more than 150,000 clones; approximately 49% of them were found once. The ten largest clones add up to 9.5% to 13% of the sample.

The treatment or condition label, read with the paper, signifies: oral pan-JAK inhibitor, 5-10 mg twice daily. Lesional scalp punch biopsies and peripheral blood were collected from alopecia areata patients. PBMCs were isolated by density centrifugation and stained for CD3, CD4 and CD8, and CD4+ and CD8+ T cells were sorted on a FACSAria. Looking up the germline V gene yields CDR1 SGDLS and CDR2 YYNGEE. The CDR3 measures 16 amino acids from cysteine to phenylalanine. Just CDR3 DNA is preserved here, 48 bases in frame from base 1. V is reduced by 4 bases and J by 6 bases, leaving a spacing of 22 bases between them.

The sequencing used CD8+ T cells sorted from blood, collected around week 54, from a patient treated with tofacitinib. The chain couples TRBV9 to TRBJ1-2; the D gene is possibly TRBD1, with 5 bases matching. The receptor was isolated from a human donor with alopecia areata. The DNA is as follows: TGTGCCAGCAGCCCCAACACGGCCGGGGCGAGGGATGGCTACACCTTC. Translated, it reads CASSPNTAGARDGYTF.